These 25 T cell receptor beta chains were sequenced from one sample in a study of blood T cells in healthy people across ages. Through a sample-barcoded 5' primer and a J-beta primer mix, a second PCR was run for roughly 6 to 12 cycles. TCRdb ran MiXCR on the 5' RACE reads and lists one entry per CDR3 protein. The sample gives more than 900,000 distinct CDR3 sequences, under 30% of which show up once; 0.75% is in the top ten. A further study also used this sample, focusing on T cells of mothers and their children.

Sequencing was performed on blood. All receptors derive from a girl aged 2 to 9 in good health.

The chain links TRBV2 to TRBJ2-3; unclear D gene. There are 11 residues in the CDR3. Trimming removed 10 bases from V and 4 bases from J, with 9 bases in between. The germline CDR1 and CDR2 sequences are SNHLY and FYNNEI. CDR3 sequence reads: CATGQSDTQYF. CDR3 sequence (DNA): TGTGCCACCGGCCAGTCAGATACGCAGTATTTT.

This clonotype was counted a few times. The junction does not match germline at one end; this may be a read error. This chain links TRBV10-3 with TRBJ2-3, with 7 bases aligning to TRBD2. The germline gives CDR1 ENHRY, CDR2 SYGVKD. There are 14 residues in the CDR3. Here the CDR3 reads CAISGEAGLDTRYF. Written as DNA, the CDR3 is TGTGCCATCAGTGGGGAAGCGGGGTTGGATACGCGGTATTTT.

The J gene is TRBJ2-7, the V gene TRBV29-1; maybe TRBD2 (6 bases). The germline V gene has CDR1 SQVTM and CDR2 ANQGSEA. The CDR3 consists of 13 residues. The V gene lost 7 bases and the J gene lost 2 bases, with 15 bases spanning the gap. The CDR3 DNA follows: TGCAGCGCCGCGTGGAGGGCTACCTACGAGCAGTACTTC. Its protein product is CSAAWRATYEQYF.

This clonotype came up a few times. This chain joins TRBV10-3 and TRBJ1-1; D remains ambiguous. The V gene's germline CDR1 is ENHRY and CDR2 SYGVKD. Trimming pared 8 bases from V and 8 bases from J, leaving 12 bases between. The CDR3 length is 11 residues. CDR3 in amino acids: CAILGSQEAFF. Here the CDR3 DNA reads TGTGCCATCCTTGGCAGTCAAGAAGCTTTCTTT.

The V gene is TRBV7-9, the J gene TRBJ1-2, with D maybe TRBD1 (6 bases). This CDR3 is built from 17 residues. The V and J ends lost 0 bases and 3 bases respectively, with 17 bases between them. The V gene's germline CDR1 is SEHNR and CDR2 FQNEAQ (reference sequence). The CDR3 here is CASSLAHGGGADYGYTF. Here the CDR3 DNA reads TGTGCCAGCAGCTTAGCTCATGGCGGGGGGGCGGACTATGGCTACACCTTC.

This clonotype was detected a few times. The chain has TRBV20-1 and TRBJ2-4; unclear D gene. This CDR3 comprises 11 residues. Germline CDR1 DFQATT, CDR2 SNEGSKA (reference sequence). Trimming took 3 bases from V and 8 from J, leaving 8 bases between them. CDR3: CSAREIDIQYF. CDR3 DNA: TGCAGTGCTAGGGAGATCGACATTCAGTACTTC.

This clonotype has just a few counts. The chain has TRBV27 and TRBJ1-1; possible D gene TRBD1, 5 bases. V lost 2 bases to trimming and J lost 3 bases, with 7 bases between them. CDR1 and CDR2 from the germline V gene are MNHEY and SMNVEV (reference sequence). This CDR3 has 13 residues. The CDR3 loop reads CASSLAGHTEAFF. The CDR3 nucleotides are TGTGCCAGCAGTTTAGCAGGGCACACTGAAGCTTTCTTT.

V and J are TRBV25-1 and TRBJ2-1, with TRBD2 matching 9 bases. The J call may be faulty, since TRBJ2-5 better matches the DNA end. CDR3 length equals 15 residues. Per the germline V gene, CDR1 is MGHDK and CDR2 is SYGVNS. CDR3 nucleotide sequence: TGTGCCAGCAGTCGGGGTAGCGGGAGCGCTGAGACCCAGTACTTC. It is translated as CASSRGSGSAETQYF.

The rearrangement links TRBV28 to TRBJ2-4; D might be TRBD2 (5 bases). Germline CDR1 is MDHEN and CDR2 is SYDVKM. Between the trimmed V and J ends, which lost 8 bases and 1 base, there was a span of 12 bases. This CDR3 region has 14 residues. DNA of the CDR3: TGTGCCAGCCATCACGCGGGTGCCAAAAACATTCAGTACTTC. Translated, it gives CASHHAGAKNIQYF.

J is TRBJ2-1 and V is TRBV25-1; 7 bases are shared with TRBD2. The DNA end favors TRBJ2-5, so the J call may be wrong. CDR3 length: 11 residues. CDR1 and CDR2 from the germline V gene are MGHDK and SYGVNS. The CDR3 DNA reads as TGTGCCAGCTACACCGCGGGAGCCCAGTACTTC. Translation gives CASYTAGAQYF.

Points on this clonotype: One end of the junction varies from germline; a read error may be responsible. The rearrangement links TRBV2 to TRBJ2-1; 7 bases map to TRBD2. The CDR3 extends over 12 amino acids. CDR1 and CDR2 from the germline V gene are SNHLY and FYNNEI. The CDR3 spells CTSSGRDNEQFF. CDR3 DNA: TGTACCAGCAGTGGGAGGGACAATGAGCAGTTCTTC.

This clonotype has a handful of counts. The chain joins TRBV29-1 to TRBJ2-7; tentative D call: TRBD1 (5 bases). Germline values: CDR1 SQVTM, CDR2 ANQGSEA. The germline V and J ends were trimmed by 4 bases and 4 bases, with 23 bases remaining between them. The CDR3 contains 16 residues. The CDR3 nucleotides are TGCAGCGTTGTTGACAGCCGAGCAACCTCGCCGTACGAGCAGTACTTC. Translating gives CSVVDSRATSPYEQYF.

The chain carries TRBV7-9 and TRBJ2-7; D remains unclear. This CDR3 has 12 residues. Germline-derived CDR1 and CDR2 are SEHNR and FQNEAQ (reference sequence). Trimming pared 5 bases from V and 4 bases from J, leaving 9 bases between. CDR3 region: CASSKTVYEQYF. In DNA, the CDR3 is TGTGCCAGCAGCAAGACGGTATACGAGCAGTACTTC.

This clonotype was found a few times. J is TRBJ1-1 and V is TRBV28, with unresolved D. Germline V gene lookup returns CDR1 MDHEN and CDR2 SYDVKM. Trimming shortened V by 7 bases and J by 6 bases, and 12 bases separated the two germline ends. This CDR3 spans 12 amino acids. CDR3 sequence (DNA): TGTGCCAGCATTAGTGGCAGGCCTGAAGCTTTCTTT. This codes for CASISGRPEAFF.

This clonotype was counted only a few times. This sequence joins TRBV4-1 and TRBJ2-1; D is ambiguous. Germline CDR1 MGHRA, CDR2 YSYEKL. V lost 1 base and J 0 bases, leaving 10 bases between the germline ends. This CDR3 is 16 amino acids long. CDR3 bases: TGCGCCAGCAGCCAAGGGCCCCAGAGCTCCTACAATGAGCAGTTCTTC. Translated, it gives CASSQGPQSSYNEQFF.

This clonotype was observed a few times. V and J are TRBV20-1 and TRBJ2-5; 10 bases fit TRBD2. J gave up 4 bases and V 6 bases, and 8 bases lay outside the gene matches. The CDR3 length is 14 residues. Germline assignment: CDR1 DFQATT and CDR2 SNEGSKA (reference sequence). The CDR3 bases are TGCAGTGCCCAGAGCGGGGGGGCCGTAGAGACCCAGTACTTC. Translation: CSAQSGGAVETQYF.

This chain joins TRBV12-3 or TRBV12-4 and TRBJ2-5; no firm D call. Trimming cost V 6 bases and J 7 bases, with 12 bases left between them. CDR3 size: 12 residues. Here the CDR3 DNA reads TGTGCCAGCAGAACCGACCCAGGGACCCAGTACTTC. Translation gives CASRTDPGTQYF.

The chain recombines TRBV6-5 with TRBJ2-5; D might be TRBD1 (5 bases). Germline V CDR1 and CDR2: MNHEY, SVGAGI. CDR3 length: 13 amino acids. The ends were cut back, 4 bases at V and 2 bases at J, with 8 bases in the middle. The CDR3, as DNA: TGTGCCAGCAGTTGCGACAGACAAGAGACCCAGTACTTC. This gives the protein CASSCDRQETQYF.

This chain uses TRBV4-2 with TRBJ2-3, with D unclear. The CDR3 length is 17 residues. V lost 0 bases and J 4 bases, leaving 17 bases between the germline ends. CDR1 is LGHNA, CDR2 YNFKEQ, per germline. In DNA form, the CDR3 reads TGTGCCAGCAGCCAAGAATTGTTGCAGGTTAAGGCAGATACGCAGTATTTT. As protein: CASSQELLQVKADTQYF.

The rearrangement links TRBV4-3 to TRBJ2-1, with D perhaps given as TRBD1 or TRBD2 (5 bases each). The germline CDR1 and CDR2 sequences are LGHNA and YSLEER. Trimming left V 1 base short and J 10 bases short, with 8 bases between. The CDR3 runs 12 residues. CDR3 sequence reads: CASSQVWGEQFF. The DNA of the CDR3 is TGCGCCAGCAGCCAAGTGTGGGGGGAGCAGTTCTTC.

The chain links TRBV12-3 or TRBV12-4 to TRBJ2-5; unclear D gene. The DNA end is a closer match to TRBJ2-1, so the J assignment may be wrong. CDR3 length: 14 residues. The CDR3 reads CASSFGRIINEQFF. The CDR3 DNA follows: TGTGCCAGCAGTTTTGGCAGGATAATCAATGAGCAGTTCTTC.

The genes are TRBV3-1 and TRBJ2-7; D might be TRBD2 (6 bases). Germline V gives CDR1 LGHDT, CDR2 YNNKEL (reference sequence). Between the trimmed V and J ends, which lost 1 base and 2 bases, there was a span of 18 bases. There are 17 residues in the CDR3. The CDR3: CASSQAVLGGYPYEQYF. CDR3 bases: TGTGCCAGCAGCCAAGCGGTTCTGGGGGGTTACCCCTACGAGCAGTACTTC.

V gene TRBV11-2 combines with J gene TRBJ2-5, with D possibly TRBD1 on 5 matching bases. The assigned J gene may be wrong: the sequence end matches TRBJ2-1 better. CDR3 length equals 11 residues. Germline lookup yields CDR1 SGHAT and CDR2 FQNNGV. The CDR3 reads CATRQSSEQFF. The CDR3 region has the DNA TGTGCCACCCGACAGTCAAGTGAGCAGTTCTTC.

The chain carries TRBV28 and TRBJ2-7; D is tentatively TRBD1 or TRBD2 (5 bases each). V was trimmed by 4 bases and J by 5 bases, leaving 27 bases between them. Germline V gene data show CDR1 as MDHEN and CDR2 as SYDVKM. The CDR3 runs to 18 residues. The CDR3 reads CASSSFVVARTPGNEQYF. In nucleotides, the CDR3 is TGTGCCAGCAGTTCATTTGTGGTGGCCCGGACTCCAGGGAACGAGCAGTACTTC.

This clonotype has only a few counts. This chain joins TRBV9 and TRBJ1-1; D gene uncertain. V was clipped by 4 bases and J by 7 bases, with 17 bases between them. The germline V gene has CDR1 SGDLS and CDR2 YYNGEE. This CDR3 has 14 amino acids. The CDR3 loop reads CASSPELGNGEAFF. For the CDR3, the DNA is TGTGCCAGCAGCCCCGAGTTGGGCAATGGTGAAGCTTTCTTT.